Shown below are 8 T cell receptor beta chains from a single sample sequenced in a study of long-term antiretroviral therapy in people with HIV. Version v3.0 of the immunoSEQ assay ran at survey level. Repertoires were generated with immunoSEQ multiplex PCR, while TCRdb's copy carries only in-frame clones and drops some. In the table there are 25,000 or so clones, around four fifths of which are singletons. This sample comprised unsorted PBMCs, obtained 3 years after starting antiretroviral therapy. Source of these receptors: a man between 18 and 35 years old with HIV.

The chain links TRBV28 to TRBJ1-5; the D gene is possibly TRBD1 (6 bases). Trimming stripped 7 bases from V and 3 bases from J, with 13 bases between. The CDR3 loop spans 14 amino acids. Per the germline V gene, CDR1 is MDHEN and CDR2 is SYDVKM. CDR3 coding DNA: TGTGCCAGCACCTGGGAGGGGGTCAATCAGCCCCAGCATTTT. Translated: CASTWEGVNQPQHF.

The genes are TRBV5-1 and TRBJ2-5; D is unclear. Germline loops: CDR1 SGHRS, CDR2 YFSETQ. The CDR3 is made up of 11 amino acids. Trimming cost V 5 bases and J 4 bases, with 6 bases left between them. This CDR3 reads CASRTLETQYF. CDR3 DNA: TGCGCCAGCAGAACCTTAGAGACCCAGTACTTC.

J is TRBJ1-2 and V is TRBV20-1; D not resolved. The germline V and J ends were trimmed by 3 bases and 8 bases, with 10 bases remaining between them. The germline gives CDR1 DFQATT, CDR2 SNEGSKA (reference sequence). The CDR3 totals 11 residues. CDR3 loop: CSASAGHGYTF. Here the CDR3 DNA reads TGCAGTGCTAGCGCTGGTCACGGCTACACCTTC.

The genes are TRBV6-1 and TRBJ1-1; D is undetermined. The CDR3 is made up of 13 amino acids. The V gene lost 7 bases and the J gene lost 1 base, with 10 bases spanning the gap. Germline V gene sequence: CDR1 MNHNS, CDR2 SASEGT. CDR3 loop: CASISGQNTEAFF. CDR3 bases: TGTGCCAGCATTTCTGGGCAGAACACTGAAGCTTTCTTT.

The chain is built from TRBV28 and TRBJ1-1; D not resolved. Per the germline V gene, CDR1 is MDHEN and CDR2 is SYDVKM. The CDR3 runs 13 residues. Trimming took 3 bases from V and 4 from J, leaving 9 bases between them. For the CDR3, the DNA is TGTGCCAGCAGTTTTTCAGCGGGCACTGAAGCTTTCTTT. The encoded protein is CASSFSAGTEAFF.

This clone was seen more than once but under ten times. V and J are TRBV4-1 and TRBJ1-5, with no clear D. V was trimmed by 1 base and J by 0 bases, leaving 7 bases between them. Looked up from germline, CDR1 is MGHRA and CDR2 is YSYEKL. This CDR3 has 15 amino acids. In nucleotides, the CDR3 is TGCGCCAGCAGCCAAGGTGTATCTAGCAATCAGCCCCAGCATTTT. This gives the protein CASSQGVSSNQPQHF.

This clone has only one observation. V is TRBV18 and J is TRBJ2-7, with D perhaps given as TRBD1 or TRBD2 (5 bases each). This CDR3 is built from 14 residues. Trimming cost V 0 bases and J 6 bases, with 12 bases left between them. Germline CDR1 and CDR2: KGHSH and LQKENI. The chain's CDR3 is CASSPPQGTSEQYF. The CDR3, as DNA: TGTGCCAGCTCACCACCTCAAGGGACGAGCGAGCAGTACTTC.

The chain combines TRBV6-5 with TRBJ2-7; D call uncertain. The V end lost 0 bases, the J end lost 1 base, and 13 bases lay between the germline ends. The CDR3 contains 16 residues. The V gene's germline CDR1 is MNHEY and CDR2 SVGAGI. Written as DNA, the CDR3 is TGTGCCAGCAGTTACTCGTCCCCAGGCCTTTCCTACGAGCAGTACTTC. Its translation is CASSYSSPGLSYEQYF.